This passage covers 24 T cell receptor beta chains from one sample sequenced in a study of T cell responses to AZD1222 COVID-19 vaccine. The assay was immunoSEQ multiplex PCR, and TCRdb's table has in-frame clones only and misses some. The sample has about 84,000 clones; 87% are singletons. Here the sequenced sample was peripheral blood, taken on day 0 of AZD1222 vaccination. The receptors shown here come from an adult in good health.

The genes are TRBV7-8 and TRBJ1-3; D possibly corresponds to TRBD1 (5 bases). The germline V and J ends were trimmed by 6 bases and 0 bases, with 18 bases remaining between them. The CDR3 covers 17 residues. Germline CDR1 reads SGHVS; CDR2 reads FQNEAQ. The DNA of the CDR3 is TGTGCCAGCAGTCGAACCCAGGCCGGGACCTCTGGAAACACCATATATTTT. Protein sequence: CASSRTQAGTSGNTIYF.

The V gene is TRBV30, the J gene TRBJ1-2; a possible D gene is TRBD1 (6 bases). V gave up 0 bases and J gave up 6 bases, with 11 bases separating them. Germline loops: CDR1 GTSNPN, CDR2 SVGIG (reference sequence). CDR3 length: 13 residues. The CDR3 spells CAWSVIWDNGYTF. The CDR3, as DNA: TGTGCCTGGAGTGTAATCTGGGACAATGGCTACACCTTC.

The J gene is TRBJ1-4, the V gene TRBV19, with D maybe TRBD1 (5 bases). Between the trimmed V and J ends, which lost 5 bases and 2 bases, there was a span of 24 bases. Germline-derived CDR1 and CDR2 are LNHDA and SQIVND (reference sequence). The length of the CDR3 is 19 residues. DNA of the CDR3: TGTGCCAGTAGTCCCCTGGGCAGGGATAGGTGGCGGACTAATGAAAAACTGTTTTTT. Protein sequence: CASSPLGRDRWRTNEKLFF.

The genes are TRBV9 and TRBJ2-3; D is perhaps TRBD2 (5 bases). V lost 4 bases, J lost 4 bases, and 10 bases lay in between. The germline V gene has CDR1 SGDLS and CDR2 YYNGEE. This CDR3 is built from 13 residues. CDR3 sequence (DNA): TGTGCCAGCAGCAAGGGAGTGGCAGATACGCAGTATTTT. It translates to CASSKGVADTQYF.

This chain links TRBV7-2 with TRBJ1-2; D call uncertain. CDR3 length equals 15 residues. In germline, CDR1 is SGHTA, CDR2 FQGNSA. V lost 1 base and J 5 bases, leaving 14 bases between the germline ends. The CDR3: CASSLDRQPLYGYTF. The CDR3 DNA is TGTGCCAGCAGCTTAGATCGGCAGCCTCTTTATGGCTACACCTTC.

V is TRBV5-1 and J is TRBJ2-7; 9 bases are a match to TRBD1. The trim removed 0 bases at V and 2 bases at J, leaving 12 bases unmatched. Per germline, CDR1 SGHRS and CDR2 YFSETQ. This CDR3 comprises 18 residues. DNA of the CDR3: TGCGCCAGCAGCTTGGACCCCGGGACAGGGTTTACCCCCTACGAGCAGTACTTC. This encodes CASSLDPGTGFTPYEQYF.

V and J are TRBV7-3 and TRBJ1-6; 10 bases agree with TRBD1. The germline V gene encodes CDR1 SGHTA and CDR2 FQGTGA. This CDR3 is built from 14 residues. J gave up 7 bases and V 5 bases, and 2 bases lay outside the gene matches. CDR3 loop: CASSPGQGNSPLHF. The CDR3, as DNA: TGTGCCAGCAGCCCGGGACAGGGGAATTCACCCCTCCACTTT. The entire variable domain, with the rest obtained from reference TRBV7-3 and TRBJ1-6, is as follows: GAGVSQTPSNKVTEKGKYVELRCDPISGHTALYWYRQSLGQGPEFLIYFQGTGAADDSGLPNDRFFAVRPEGSVSTLKIQRTERGDSAVYLCASSPGQGNSPLHFGNGTRLTVT.

This chain links TRBV6-5 with TRBJ1-5, with a weak D call TRBD1 (5 bases). This CDR3 has 14 residues. Trimming pared 7 bases from V and 3 bases from J, leaving 13 bases between. Germline-derived CDR1 and CDR2 are MNHEY and SVGAGI. The CDR3 protein is CASKQDPFNQPQHF. The CDR3 DNA reads TGTGCCAGCAAACAGGACCCCTTCAATCAGCCCCAGCATTTT.

This clone has only one observation. The V gene is TRBV29-1, the J gene TRBJ2-5; D is ambiguous. The V end was cut by 3 bases, the J end by 4 bases, with 9 bases between. This CDR3 is built from 12 residues. From germline, CDR1 is SQVTM and CDR2 ANQGSEA. CDR3 amino acids: CSVDSSLETQYF. The DNA for the CDR3 is TGCAGCGTTGATAGCAGCCTAGAGACCCAGTACTTC.

The chain has TRBV30 and TRBJ1-3; D is ambiguous. Trimming took off 0 bases at V and 4 bases at J, with 7 bases between the two ends. Germline V gives CDR1 GTSNPN, CDR2 SVGIG (reference sequence). There are 13 residues in the CDR3. CDR3: CAWSVSGGNTIYF. The CDR3 DNA reads TGTGCCTGGAGTGTGTCCGGAGGAAACACCATATATTTT.

The V and J genes are TRBV9 and TRBJ1-1; D is undetermined. The germline CDR1 and CDR2 sequences are SGDLS and YYNGEE. CDR3 length: 14 amino acids. The V end was cut by 0 bases, the J end by 1 base, with 7 bases between. The CDR3 here is CASSVARGNTEAFF. In nucleotides, the CDR3 is TGTGCCAGCAGCGTAGCGCGGGGGAACACTGAAGCTTTCTTT. The full variable domain, in which reference TRBV9 and TRBJ1-1 provide the parts outside the CDR3, is DSGVTQTPKHLITATGQRVTLRCSPRSGDLSVYWYQQSLDQGLQFLIQYYNGEERAKGNILERFSAQQFPDLHSELNLSSLELGDSALYFCASSVARGNTEAFFGQGTRLTVV.

In regard to this clone: The same CDR3 can be traced to other DNA sequences in this sample. This chain joins TRBV5-1 and TRBJ2-3; no clear D gene. The CDR3 totals 13 residues. Trimming stripped 0 bases from V and 1 base from J, with 3 bases between. Germline-derived CDR1 and CDR2 are SGHRS and YFSETQ. CDR3 region: CASSLGGTDTQYF. For the CDR3, the DNA is TGCGCCAGCAGCTTGGGCGGCACAGATACGCAGTATTTT. Full variable domain (remainder filled in from reference TRBV5-1 and TRBJ2-3): KAGVTQTPRYLIKTRGQQVTLSCSPISGHRSVSWYQQTPGQGLQFLFEYFSETQRNKGNFPGRFSGRQFSNSRSEMNVSTLELGDSALYLCASSLGGTDTQYFGPGTRLTVL.

The chain has TRBV28 and TRBJ1-3; weak D call: TRBD1 (5 bases). Germline V CDR1 and CDR2: MDHEN, SYDVKM. This CDR3 contains 14 residues. V shed 9 bases and J shed 0 bases, with 12 bases lying between them. CDR3 residues: CASWDSSSGNTIYF. For the CDR3, the DNA is TGTGCCAGTTGGGACTCGAGCTCTGGAAACACCATATATTTT.

The chain has TRBV18 and TRBJ2-3; D may be TRBD1 (5 bases). The germline V and J ends were trimmed by 2 bases and 1 base, with 7 bases remaining between them. This CDR3 region has 14 residues. Germline CDR1 KGHSH, CDR2 LQKENI. CDR3 amino acids: CASSPIQGTDTQYF. DNA of the CDR3: TGTGCCAGCTCACCAATACAGGGCACAGATACGCAGTATTTT.

The chain joins TRBV12-5 to TRBJ2-2; 8 nucleotides align to TRBD2. Unmatched junction bases numbered 9, after V lost 4 bases and J lost 5 bases. The germline V gene encodes CDR1 LGHNT and CDR2 FRNRAP. The CDR3 runs 16 residues. CDR3 in amino acids: CASGSPLVAGTGELFF. The DNA of the CDR3 is TGTGCTAGTGGTTCCCCGTTGGTAGCGGGGACCGGGGAGCTGTTTTTT.

The CDR3 reads CASSLEGTVKGTNEKLFF. As DNA, the CDR3 is TGTGCCAGCAGCTTAGAGGGGACAGTCAAAGGAACTAATGAAAAACTGTTTTTT. This chain links TRBV11-2 with TRBJ1-4; TRBD1 agrees at 7 bases. This CDR3 contains 18 residues. Per the germline V gene, CDR1 is SGHAT and CDR2 is FQNNGV. V gave up 0 bases and J gave up 1 base; unmatched junction bases: 8.

V and J are TRBV7-9 and TRBJ1-1; D gene unclear. Germline CDR1 SEHNR, CDR2 FQNEAQ (reference sequence). This CDR3 has 11 residues. Trimming removed 4 bases from V and 4 bases from J, with 4 bases in between. The CDR3 sequence: CASSSSTEAFF. The DNA for the CDR3 is TGTGCCAGCAGCTCGAGCACTGAAGCTTTCTTT.

This clone came up a few times. This chain links TRBV5-1 with TRBJ1-2; 8 bases agree with TRBD1. The V gene's germline CDR1 is SGHRS and CDR2 YFSETQ. The CDR3 is 14 residues long. V gave up 0 bases and J gave up 4 bases; unmatched junction bases: 2. CDR3 bases: TGCGCCAGCAGCTTGGACGGACAGGGCTATGGCTACACCTTC. Amino acids: CASSLDGQGYGYTF. The complete variable domain, with remaining parts taken from reference TRBV5-1 and TRBJ1-2, reads KAGVTQTPRYLIKTRGQQVTLSCSPISGHRSVSWYQQTPGQGLQFLFEYFSETQRNKGNFPGRFSGRQFSNSRSEMNVSTLELGDSALYLCASSLDGQGYGYTFGSGTRLTVV.

The chain is built from TRBV12-3 or TRBV12-4 and TRBJ2-2; D gene ambiguous. V shed 3 bases and J shed 7 bases, with 6 bases lying between them. CDR3 length: 12 residues. The chain's CDR3 is CASSFSSGELFF. DNA for the CDR3: TGTGCCAGCAGTTTTAGTAGCGGGGAGCTGTTTTTT.

The rearrangement uses TRBV6-1 and TRBJ2-7, with TRBD1 identical over 9 bases. CDR1 is MNHNS, CDR2 SASEGT, per germline. Trimming at V came to 1 base and at J to 2 bases, leaving 9 bases not matched to a gene. CDR3 length equals 17 residues. The CDR3 protein is CASSEELLGQGPYEQYF. The CDR3 bases are TGTGCCAGCAGTGAAGAGTTGCTGGGACAGGGACCCTACGAGCAGTACTTC.

The chain combines TRBV29-1 with TRBJ2-7, with D maybe TRBD2 (7 bases). Germline V gives CDR1 SQVTM, CDR2 ANQGSEA. Trimming cost V 5 bases and J 2 bases, with 13 bases left between them. CDR3 length equals 13 residues. CDR3 protein: CSVTGTIPYEQYF. The CDR3 region has the DNA TGCAGCGTTACAGGGACTATCCCCTACGAGCAGTACTTC.

The chain employs TRBV30 and TRBJ2-2, with D hard to call. Germline V CDR1 and CDR2: GTSNPN, SVGIG (reference sequence). This CDR3 has 14 residues. V shed 6 bases and J shed 5 bases, with 16 bases lying between them. CDR3 DNA sequence: TGTGCCTGCGCGGAGTGGTATGGAACCGGGGAGCTGTTTTTT. Translation: CACAEWYGTGELFF. The full variable domain, its missing parts supplied by reference TRBV30 and TRBJ2-2, is SQTIHQWPATLVQPVGSPLSLECTVEGTSNPNLYWYRQAAGRGLQLLFYSVGIGQISSEVPQNLSASRPQDRQFILSSKKLLLSDSGFYLCACAEWYGTGELFFGEGSRLTVL.

The chain links TRBV14 to TRBJ2-1; 7 nucleotides agree with TRBD2. The V gene end was trimmed by 1 base and the J gene end by 1 base; junction bases not matched to a gene: 4. The CDR3 is made up of 16 amino acids. Per the germline V gene, CDR1 is SGHDN and CDR2 is FVKESK. CDR3 sequence (DNA): TGTGCCAGCAGCCAAGTCAGCGGGATTTCCTACAATGAGCAGTTCTTC. Translating it yields CASSQVSGISYNEQFF.

The rearrangement joins TRBV10-3 to TRBJ1-1, with 9 bases that match TRBD1. CDR1 and CDR2 (germline): ENHRY, SYGVKD. The V segment lost 0 bases and the J segment 5 bases; nucleotides outside the gene matches: 4. This CDR3 comprises 15 residues. Here the CDR3 DNA reads TGTGCCATCAGTGAGTCGAGGGACAGGGCTACTGAAGCTTTCTTT. Protein: CAISESRDRATEAFF.